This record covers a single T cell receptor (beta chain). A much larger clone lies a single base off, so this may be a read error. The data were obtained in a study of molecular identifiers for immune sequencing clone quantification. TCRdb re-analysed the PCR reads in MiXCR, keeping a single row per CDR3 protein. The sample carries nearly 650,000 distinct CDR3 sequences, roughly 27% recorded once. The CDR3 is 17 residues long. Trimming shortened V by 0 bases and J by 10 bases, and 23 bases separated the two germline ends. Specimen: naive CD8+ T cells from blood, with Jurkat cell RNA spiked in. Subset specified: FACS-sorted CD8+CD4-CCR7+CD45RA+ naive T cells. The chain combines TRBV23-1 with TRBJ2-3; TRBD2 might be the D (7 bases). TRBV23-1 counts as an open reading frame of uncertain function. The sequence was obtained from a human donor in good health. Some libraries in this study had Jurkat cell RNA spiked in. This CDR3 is CASSQSGGGPRLGPQYF. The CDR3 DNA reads TGCGCCAGCAGTCAATCGGGAGGGGGTCCCCGTCTAGGCCCGCAGTATTTT.